The 27 T cell receptor beta chains below were found in one sample sequenced in a study of Ad26.COV2.S vaccination and SARS-CoV-2 variants. The data were produced by immunoSEQ multiplex PCR, yet TCRdb's version contains in-frame clones alone and is incomplete. The repertoire holds around 300,000 clones, roughly 91% seen once, with around 5% in the top ten. Documented treatment: 15 to 20 received Ad26.COV2.S at low or high dose, single or two shots; about five received placebo; per-sample allocation not given. The samples were gathered on day 63 after the first injection of vaccine or placebo. The sample in question was peripheral blood, obtained in a trial of Ad26.COV2.S vaccine versus placebo. The receptors derive from a person aged 18-65 years who received the Ad26.COV2.S COVID-19 vaccine or a placebo.

This clone was seen once. The V call is TRBV5-6, the J call TRBJ2-6; D ambiguous. V was shortened by 0 bases and J by 0 bases, with 10 bases between the two germline ends. Germline V CDR1 and CDR2: SGHDT, YYEEEE. The CDR3 has 17 amino acids. CDR3 nucleotide sequence: TGTGCCAGCAGCTTGGCAGGCTTAGGCTCTGGGGCCAACGTCCTGACTTTC. Its translation: CASSLAGLGSGANVLTF.

This clone was seen only a few times. V is TRBV7-2 and J is TRBJ1-3; 8 nucleotides match TRBD1. In germline, CDR1 is SGHTA, CDR2 FQGNSA. V lost 3 bases and J lost 0; bases outside the gene matches: 4. This CDR3 has 16 residues. In nucleotides, the CDR3 is TGTGCCAGCAGCTTCCGGGACAGGTCCTCTGGAAACACCATATATTTT. Residues: CASSFRDRSSGNTIYF.

The chain links TRBV6-6 to TRBJ1-5; 7 nucleotides line up with TRBD1. The V gene end was trimmed by 5 bases and the J gene end by 3 bases; junction bases not matched to a gene: 16. The CDR3 loop spans 18 amino acids. CDR1 MNHNY and CDR2 SVGAGI come from the germline V gene (reference sequence). CDR3 sequence: CASSPTGQVHADNQPQHF. CDR3 DNA sequence: TGTGCCAGCAGTCCGACAGGACAGGTCCACGCGGACAATCAGCCCCAGCATTTT.

The rearrangement uses TRBV12-3 or TRBV12-4 and TRBJ2-5, with a possible D match to TRBD1 (5 bases). V shed 6 bases and J shed 0 bases, with 8 bases lying between them. The CDR3 loop spans 13 amino acids. In DNA, the CDR3 is TGTGCCAGCAGCTCAGGGTACCAAGAGACCCAGTACTTC. Translating gives CASSSGYQETQYF.

This chain joins TRBV4-2 and TRBJ2-3, with 12 nucleotides matching TRBD2. V lost 0 bases, J lost 0 bases, and 1 base stayed unmatched. The germline CDR1 and CDR2 sequences are LGHNA and YNFKEQ. The CDR3 sequence is 17 residues long. The CDR3, as DNA: TGTGCCAGCAGCCAAGACCTAGCGGGGGGGAGCACAGATACGCAGTATTTT. Translating it yields CASSQDLAGGSTDTQYF.

The chain uses TRBV10-3 and TRBJ2-1; TRBD1 matches at 9 bases. Germline V gives CDR1 ENHRY, CDR2 SYGVKD. The CDR3 length is 16 residues. V trimming: 0 bases; J trimming: 4 bases; junction bases outside the gene matches: 4. The CDR3 loop reads CAISESIGQGYNEQFF. For the CDR3, the DNA is TGTGCCATCAGTGAGTCTATAGGACAGGGGTACAATGAGCAGTTCTTC.

The rearrangement uses TRBV19 and TRBJ1-5; perhaps TRBD1 as D (5 bases). The ends were cut back, 5 bases at V and 1 base at J, with 9 bases in the middle. The CDR3 spans 14 residues. Germline values: CDR1 LNHDA, CDR2 SQIVND (reference sequence). Here the CDR3 DNA reads TGTGCCAGTAGTGCCTGGACAAGCAATCAGCCCCAGCATTTT. Protein product: CASSAWTSNQPQHF. Full variable domain (missing parts from reference TRBV19 and TRBJ1-5): DGGITQSPKYLFRKEGQNVTLSCEQNLNHDAMYWYRQDPGQGLRLIYYSQIVNDFQKGDIAEGYSVSREKKESFPLTVTSAQKNPTAFYLCASSAWTSNQPQHFGDGTRLSIL.

V usage is TRBV4-2 and J usage is TRBJ2-5, with TRBD1 matching over 10 bases. CDR3 length equals 18 residues. From germline, CDR1 is LGHNA and CDR2 YNFKEQ. The ends lost 3 bases at V and 2 bases at J; junction bases unmatched: 12. In DNA, the CDR3 is TGTGCCAGCAGCCACCGGACAGGGGGTTTAAGATTTCAAGAGACCCAGTACTTC. It encodes CASSHRTGGLRFQETQYF.

This clone was detected only a few times. V is TRBV5-6 and J is TRBJ1-3; the D gene is possibly TRBD1 (6 bases). Germline-derived CDR1 and CDR2 are SGHDT and YYEEEE. V was trimmed by 3 bases and J by 6 bases, leaving 13 bases between them. CDR3 length: 14 residues. In DNA, the CDR3 is TGTGCCAGCAGCTCCAGGGGTATTGAAAACACCATATATTTT. It yields the protein CASSSRGIENTIYF.

The chain joins TRBV6-5 to TRBJ2-5; D ambiguous. V was pared by 4 bases and J by 3 bases, with 12 bases between. The length of the CDR3 is 14 residues. Looked up from germline, CDR1 is MNHEY and CDR2 is SVGAGI. CDR3: CASSSHPQEETQYF. CDR3 bases: TGTGCCAGCAGTTCCCACCCCCAGGAAGAGACCCAGTACTTC.

The gene calls are TRBV7-2 and TRBJ2-5; D remains ambiguous. Trimming took off 1 base at V and 0 bases at J, with 9 bases between the two ends. CDR3 size: 15 residues. Per the germline V gene, CDR1 is SGHTA and CDR2 is FQGNSA. CDR3 region: CASSLGAEYQETQYF. CDR3 bases: TGTGCCAGCAGCTTAGGGGCCGAGTACCAAGAGACCCAGTACTTC.

V is TRBV18 and J is TRBJ2-1; 14 bases fit TRBD2. Germline CDR1 reads KGHSH; CDR2 reads LQKENI. The V gene end was trimmed by 4 bases and the J gene end by 4 bases; junction bases not matched to a gene: 6. This CDR3 has 17 residues. CDR3 amino acids: CASSRLAGGPSYNEQFF. CDR3 nucleotides: TGTGCCAGCTCACGACTAGCGGGGGGGCCTTCATACAATGAGCAGTTCTTC.

The rearrangement links TRBV19 to TRBJ1-2, with a tentative D call TRBD1 (5 bases). CDR3 length: 12 residues. CDR1 is LNHDA and CDR2 is SQIVND in the germline V gene (reference sequence). V was pared by 3 bases and J by 10 bases, with 12 bases between. CDR3 region: CASSMGTFDYTF. DNA for the CDR3: TGTGCCAGTAGTATGGGGACTTTCGACTACACCTTC.

The chain carries TRBV5-5 and TRBJ1-6, with a weak D call TRBD1 (5 bases). The CDR3 spans 15 residues. The ends were cut back, 6 bases at V and 9 bases at J, with 19 bases in the middle. Germline CDR1 is SGHKS and CDR2 is YYEKEE (reference sequence). CDR3 amino acids: CASTILPGEASPLHF. CDR3 coding DNA: TGTGCCAGCACCATTTTGCCGGGGGAAGCTTCACCCCTCCACTTT.

V usage is TRBV7-9 and J usage is TRBJ1-2; D might be TRBD1 (6 bases). Trimming stripped 11 bases from V and 5 bases from J, with 12 bases between. The CDR3 loop spans 11 amino acids. Germline V gene data show CDR1 as SEHNR and CDR2 as FQNEAQ (reference sequence). CDR3 in amino acids: CAANTGYGYTF. The CDR3 bases are TGTGCCGCGAATACAGGGTATGGCTACACCTTC.

V gene TRBV27 combines with J gene TRBJ2-1, with D possibly matching TRBD2 (6 bases). Trimming cost V 6 bases and J 10 bases, with 19 bases left between them. The CDR3 loop spans 14 amino acids. Germline V lookup: CDR1 MNHEY, CDR2 SMNVEV (reference sequence). The CDR3, as DNA: TGTGCCAGCAGGGGAACCGGGCTAGCGCGCGAGCAGTTCTTC. Its protein is CASRGTGLAREQFF.

This clone was detected a few times. The V gene is TRBV11-2, the J gene TRBJ2-2; TRBD2 matches at 13 bases. The length of the CDR3 is 15 residues. V lost 5 bases, J lost 5 bases, and 2 bases stayed unmatched. Germline V gene sequence: CDR1 SGHAT, CDR2 FQNNGV. In DNA, the CDR3 is TGTGCCAGCAGCCCACTAGCGGGAGGGACCGGGGAGCTGTTTTTT. Residues: CASSPLAGGTGELFF.

The chain joins TRBV7-8 to TRBJ2-2; D gene uncertain. The CDR3 is made up of 14 amino acids. CDR1 is SGHVS and CDR2 is FQNEAQ in the germline V gene. V was pared by 0 bases and J by 4 bases, with 6 bases between. In nucleotides, the CDR3 is TGTGCCAGCAGCTTAGCAGGGCCCACCGGGGAGCTGTTTTTT. Protein: CASSLAGPTGELFF.

The CDR3 coding sequence is TGTGCCAGCAGCTTAGTAGCCCGGACAAAGGTCACAGATACGCAGTATTTT. It encodes CASSLVARTKVTDTQYF. V is TRBV7-2 and J is TRBJ2-3; TRBD1 is a possible D gene (5 bases). CDR1 is SGHTA and CDR2 is FQGNSA in the germline V gene. Trimming took off 1 base at V and 2 bases at J, with 16 bases between the two ends. The CDR3 spans 17 residues.

The gene calls are TRBV19 and TRBJ1-1; D unresolved. Per germline, CDR1 LNHDA and CDR2 SQIVND (reference sequence). V gave up 6 bases and J gave up 0 bases, with 17 bases separating them. The CDR3 loop spans 16 amino acids. The CDR3 is CASRPWVTLVNTEAFF. CDR3 bases: TGTGCCAGTAGACCCTGGGTCACCCTGGTGAACACTGAAGCTTTCTTT.

The DNA for the CDR3 is TGTGCCAGCAGCACCCGTATCCTGGGACTAGATTATAGGGAGACCCAGTACTTC. Residues: CASSTRILGLDYRETQYF. The chain links TRBV11-2 to TRBJ2-5, with TRBD2 matching over 8 bases. J gave up 5 bases and V 5 bases, and 19 bases lay outside the gene matches. The germline V gene has CDR1 SGHAT and CDR2 FQNNGV. CDR3 length: 18 amino acids.

The gene calls are TRBV7-9 and TRBJ1-2; D is ambiguous. Germline CDR1 SEHNR, CDR2 FQNEAQ (reference sequence). The V and J ends lost 1 base and 4 bases respectively, with 7 bases between them. The CDR3 runs to 13 residues. The CDR3 DNA reads as TGTGCCAGCAGCTTAGATAGTCGCTATGGCTACACCTTC. This gives the protein CASSLDSRYGYTF. Full variable domain (missing parts from reference TRBV7-9 and TRBJ1-2): DTGVSQNPRHKITKRGQNVTFRCDPISEHNRLYWYRQTLGQGPEFLTYFQNEAQLEKSRLLSDRFSAERPKGSFSTLEIQRTEQGDSAMYLCASSLDSRYGYTFGSGTRLTVV.

The chain uses TRBV7-8 and TRBJ2-1, with D possibly TRBD2 on 6 matching bases. Looked up from germline, CDR1 is SGHVS and CDR2 is FQNEAQ. The CDR3 spans 16 residues. With 2 bases removed from V and 4 bases from J, the gap between germline ends came to 15 bases. The CDR3 protein is CASSLTRLDLYNEQFF. CDR3 in DNA: TGTGCCAGCAGCTTAACCCGACTAGATCTATACAATGAGCAGTTCTTC.

The J gene is TRBJ1-5, the V gene TRBV27; 8 bases align to TRBD1. Per the germline V gene, CDR1 is MNHEY and CDR2 is SMNVEV (reference sequence). The V and J ends lost 2 bases and 3 bases, in that order; junction bases with no gene match: 3. The CDR3 extends over 15 amino acids. CDR3 amino acids: CASSLMGQDNQPQHF. CDR3 sequence (DNA): TGTGCCAGCAGTTTAATGGGACAGGACAATCAGCCCCAGCATTTT.

The V call is TRBV2, the J call TRBJ2-5; perhaps TRBD2 as D (7 bases). Germline V gene data show CDR1 as SNHLY and CDR2 as FYNNEI. CDR3 length: 14 residues. The V end lost 5 bases, the J end lost 5 bases, and 15 bases lay between the germline ends. CDR3 protein: CASSKRGGWETQYF. The CDR3 DNA reads TGTGCCAGCAGTAAGAGGGGGGGCTGGGAGACCCAGTACTTC.

This clone was recorded only once. The rearrangement uses TRBV19 and TRBJ1-6; 8 bases are a match to TRBD1. After removal of 9 bases from V and 8 bases from J, the junction contained 6 bases not matched to a gene. Germline V gene data show CDR1 as LNHDA and CDR2 as SQIVND (reference sequence). This CDR3 contains 13 residues. CDR3 nucleotide sequence: TGTGCCAGCCTAGGACAGGGTGATTCACCCCTCCACTTT. Its protein is CASLGQGDSPLHF.

The CDR3 sequence: CASSSLARGNTGELFF. For the CDR3, the DNA is TGTGCCAGCAGTTCCCTCGCCAGGGGGAACACCGGGGAGCTGTTTTTT. This chain connects TRBV27 to TRBJ2-2; possibly TRBD1 for D (6 bases). The CDR3 covers 16 residues. Germline V lookup: CDR1 MNHEY, CDR2 SMNVEV (reference sequence). Deletions cut 4 bases from V and 1 base from J, with 13 bases between.